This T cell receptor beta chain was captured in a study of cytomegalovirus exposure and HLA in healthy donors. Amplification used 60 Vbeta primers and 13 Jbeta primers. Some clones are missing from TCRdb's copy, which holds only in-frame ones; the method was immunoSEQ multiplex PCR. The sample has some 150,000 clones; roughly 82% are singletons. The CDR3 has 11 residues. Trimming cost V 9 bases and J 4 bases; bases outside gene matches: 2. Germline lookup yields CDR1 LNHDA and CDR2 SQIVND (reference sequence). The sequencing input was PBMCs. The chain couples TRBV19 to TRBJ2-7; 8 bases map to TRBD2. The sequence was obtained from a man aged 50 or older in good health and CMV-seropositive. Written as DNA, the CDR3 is TGTGCCAGCAGCGGGAGTTACGAGCAGTACTTC. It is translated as CASSGSYEQYF.